The 28 T cell receptor beta chains below were found in one sample sequenced in a study of T cell changes during pregnancy in multiple sclerosis. TCRdb's copy holds only in-frame clones and misses some; the assay was immunoSEQ multiplex PCR. This table has some 41,000 clones, 90% to 95% appearing once. The sequencing used CD8+ T cells from peripheral blood mononuclear cells, collected in the third trimester of pregnancy. Receptors were obtained from a female donor with multiple sclerosis, enrolled in a pregnancy study.

In its sample, this clone was seen once. The V call is TRBV2, the J call TRBJ2-7; 7 bases map to TRBD1. The length of the CDR3 is 12 residues. The trim removed 6 bases at V and 3 bases at J, leaving 2 bases unmatched. Germline V CDR1 and CDR2: SNHLY, FYNNEI. CDR3 in DNA: TGTGCCAGCAGCCACAGGGGCTACGAGCAGTACTTC. Its translation: CASSHRGYEQYF. Looking up the rest from reference TRBV2 and TRBJ2-7 gives the full variable domain: EPEVTQTPSHQVTQMGQEVILRCVPISNHLYFYWYRQILGQKVEFLVSFYNNEISEKSEIFDDQFSVERPDGSNFTLKIRSTKLEDSAMYFCASSHRGYEQYFGPGTRLTVT.

In DNA, the CDR3 is TGTGCCAGCAGCTCCGGGACTAGCCTCTACGAGCAGTACTTC. This gives the protein CASSSGTSLYEQYF. This chain connects TRBV13 to TRBJ2-7; 9 bases match TRBD2. V lost 4 bases to trimming and J lost 3 bases; unmatched junction nucleotides: 4. This CDR3 spans 14 amino acids. Germline V gene sequence: CDR1 PRHDT, CDR2 FYEKMQ (reference sequence).

The chain is built from TRBV6-1 and TRBJ2-7; 9 bases fit TRBD1. The CDR3 is 16 residues long. V was clipped by 3 bases and J by 2 bases; unmatched bases: 8. Germline assignment: CDR1 MNHNS and CDR2 SASEGT. The CDR3 DNA reads as TGTGCCAGCAGTGATAGGGGGACAGGGCTAACCTACGAGCAGTACTTC. Amino acid sequence: CASSDRGTGLTYEQYF.

The CDR3: CASSFIETQYF. As DNA, the CDR3 is TGTGCCAGCAGCTTCATTGAGACCCAGTACTTC. V gene TRBV11-2 combines with J gene TRBJ2-5; D is undetermined. The CDR3 has 11 residues. The germline CDR1 and CDR2 sequences are SGHAT and FQNNGV. V lost 3 bases to trimming and J lost 5 bases, with 4 bases between them.

J is TRBJ1-1 and V is TRBV10-3; D might be TRBD1 (5 bases). From germline, CDR1 is ENHRY and CDR2 SYGVKD. V shed 3 bases and J shed 6 bases, with 8 bases lying between them. The CDR3 loop spans 12 amino acids. In nucleotides, the CDR3 is TGTGCCATCAGTGATCAAGGGGCTGAAGCTTTCTTT. Protein: CAISDQGAEAFF.

The chain is built from TRBV11-2 and TRBJ2-7; TRBD1 matches at 7 bases. Germline CDR1 SGHAT, CDR2 FQNNGV. The V and J ends lost 5 bases and 2 bases, in that order; junction bases with no gene match: 9. The CDR3 is made up of 15 amino acids. This chain's CDR3 is CASSHTGASTYEQYF. The CDR3 DNA is TGTGCCAGCAGCCATACAGGGGCTTCTACCTACGAGCAGTACTTC.

The V and J genes are TRBV10-3 and TRBJ2-2; D unresolved. The CDR3 is 11 amino acids. Germline V lookup: CDR1 ENHRY, CDR2 SYGVKD. Trimming cost V 10 bases and J 4 bases, with 7 bases left between them. This chain's CDR3 is CATGGTGELFF. CDR3 DNA: TGTGCCACCGGCGGCACCGGGGAGCTGTTTTTT.

The chain joins TRBV6-6 to TRBJ2-2; perhaps TRBD1 as D (5 bases). The germline gives CDR1 MNHNY, CDR2 SVGAGI (reference sequence). V was clipped by 0 bases and J by 7 bases, with 15 bases between them. This CDR3 spans 16 amino acids. This CDR3 is CASSYSLQGVFGELFF. CDR3 DNA: TGTGCCAGCAGTTACTCCTTGCAGGGCGTTTTCGGGGAGCTGTTTTTT.

The genes are TRBV2 and TRBJ2-7; D possibly corresponds to TRBD1 (7 bases). The CDR3 sequence is 15 residues long. Trimming removed 2 bases from V and 0 bases from J, with 11 bases in between. The germline V gene encodes CDR1 SNHLY and CDR2 FYNNEI. The CDR3 protein is CASSEWGDSSYEQYF. In nucleotides, the CDR3 is TGTGCCAGCAGTGAATGGGGGGACAGCTCCTACGAGCAGTACTTC.

This clone was observed a handful of times. The rearrangement joins TRBV16 to TRBJ1-1; 7 nucleotides align to TRBD1. This CDR3 is 14 amino acids long. Germline CDR1 reads KGHSY; CDR2 reads FQNENV. Losses at the gene ends were 2 bases for V and 7 bases for J; bases not matched to a gene: 7. DNA of the CDR3: TGTGCCAGCAGCCAAAGCCCAGGGGGTGGTGAAGCTTTCTTT. Its protein product is CASSQSPGGGEAFF.

For the CDR3, the DNA is TGTGCCAGCAGCAGGACCTACAATGAGCAGTTCTTC. Protein: CASSRTYNEQFF. The chain joins TRBV6-1 to TRBJ2-1; D call uncertain. The CDR3 spans 12 residues. V was shortened by 6 bases and J by 2 bases, with 5 bases between the two germline ends. Germline V gene data show CDR1 as MNHNS and CDR2 as SASEGT.

The V and J genes are TRBV7-2 and TRBJ2-5; 16 nucleotides match TRBD2. CDR1 is SGHTA, CDR2 FQGNSA, per germline. V lost 5 bases and J lost 3; bases outside the gene matches: 6. The CDR3 totals 17 residues. This chain's CDR3 is CASSAPGLAGGEETQYF. In DNA form, the CDR3 reads TGTGCCAGCAGCGCACCGGGACTAGCGGGGGGGGAAGAGACCCAGTACTTC.

This clone was seen more than once but under ten times. The gene calls are TRBV9 and TRBJ2-5, with 11 bases aligning to TRBD2. Germline trimming cut 2 bases from V and 5 bases from J; bases unmatched to any gene: 8. CDR1 and CDR2 (germline): SGDLS, YYNGEE. The CDR3 consists of 16 residues. CDR3 sequence reads: CASSVGLAGVRETQYF. As DNA, the CDR3 is TGTGCCAGCAGCGTTGGACTAGCGGGCGTGAGGGAGACCCAGTACTTC.

The chain links TRBV7-9 to TRBJ1-2; 7 positions match TRBD1. Trimming removed 5 bases from V and 6 bases from J; junction bases left unmatched: 12. Per the germline V gene, CDR1 is SEHNR and CDR2 is FQNEAQ (reference sequence). The CDR3 spans 15 residues. As DNA, the CDR3 is TGTGCCAGCAGCGGACGGACAGGTCAACTTGATGGCTACACCTTC. Its protein is CASSGRTGQLDGYTF. The full variable domain, its missing parts supplied by reference TRBV7-9 and TRBJ1-2, is DTGVSQNPRHKITKRGQNVTFRCDPISEHNRLYWYRQTLGQGPEFLTYFQNEAQLEKSRLLSDRFSAERPKGSFSTLEIQRTEQGDSAMYLCASSGRTGQLDGYTFGSGTRLTVV.

The chain carries TRBV13 and TRBJ2-5; TRBD2 aligns across 8 bases. This CDR3 region has 16 residues. Per germline, CDR1 PRHDT and CDR2 FYEKMQ (reference sequence). Trimming took 4 bases from V and 7 from J; bases not matched to a gene: 14. The CDR3 loop reads CASSSPAREDDSTQYF. The DNA for the CDR3 is TGTGCCAGCAGCTCCCCGGCGCGGGAGGATGATTCGACCCAGTACTTC. Full variable domain (rest looked up from reference TRBV13 and TRBJ2-5): AAGVIQSPRHLIKEKRETATLKCYPIPRHDTVYWYQQGPGQDPQFLISFYEKMQSDKGSIPDRFSAQQFSDYHSELNMSSLELGDSALYFCASSSPAREDDSTQYFGPGTRLLVL.

The rearrangement joins TRBV6-6 to TRBJ1-1, with unresolved D. The V gene lost 3 bases and the J gene lost 0 bases, with 8 bases spanning the gap. The CDR3 has 14 amino acids. Germline V gene lookup returns CDR1 MNHNY and CDR2 SVGAGI (reference sequence). CDR3 DNA sequence: TGTGCCAGCAGTTATCCGAACATGAACACTGAAGCTTTCTTT. This sequence encodes CASSYPNMNTEAFF.

This chain joins TRBV19 and TRBJ2-3; 10 bases line up with TRBD2. The germline V gene has CDR1 LNHDA and CDR2 SQIVND (reference sequence). Losses at the gene ends were 5 bases for V and 5 bases for J; bases not matched to a gene: 7. The CDR3 totals 15 residues. The chain's CDR3 is CASSPLAGAGDTQYF. The CDR3 DNA reads as TGTGCCAGTAGTCCCCTAGCGGGAGCGGGAGATACGCAGTATTTT.

V gene TRBV10-3 combines with J gene TRBJ1-5; possibly TRBD1 for D (5 bases). There are 13 residues in the CDR3. In germline, CDR1 is ENHRY, CDR2 SYGVKD. Trimming removed 3 bases from V and 7 bases from J, with 10 bases in between. The chain's CDR3 is CAISEGAGQPQHF. CDR3 nucleotide sequence: TGTGCCATCAGTGAAGGGGCAGGGCAGCCCCAGCATTTT.

Worth noting for this clone: The germline gene is not matched at one end of the junction; a read error may be the cause. This chain uses TRBV28 with TRBJ2-7; tentatively, D is TRBD1 (5 bases). This CDR3 has 12 amino acids. Germline V CDR1 and CDR2: MDHEN, SYDVKM. Here the CDR3 DNA reads TGTGCCAGCAGTTTAAGCAGGGCTAGTCGCTTCTTC. It encodes CASSLSRASRFF. Together with reference TRBV28 and TRBJ2-7, the CDR3 gives the full variable domain: DVKVTQSSRYLVKRTGEKVFLECVQDMDHENMFWYRQDPGLGLRLIYFSYDVKMKEKGDIPEGYSVSREKKERFSLILESASTNQTSMYLCASSLSRASRFFGPGTRLTVT.

The rearrangement links TRBV5-1 to TRBJ2-2; maybe TRBD1 (6 bases). CDR3 size: 15 residues. V lost 5 bases, J lost 1 base, and 12 bases lay in between. The germline CDR1 and CDR2 sequences are SGHRS and YFSETQ. CDR3: CASSSGTQNTGELFF. For the CDR3, the DNA is TGCGCCAGCAGTTCCGGGACACAGAACACCGGGGAGCTGTTTTTT.

The chain has TRBV28 and TRBJ2-7; 9 nucleotides align to TRBD1. From germline, CDR1 is MDHEN and CDR2 SYDVKM. CDR3 length: 15 amino acids. The V segment lost 5 bases and the J segment 4 bases; nucleotides outside the gene matches: 9. CDR3 coding DNA: TGTGCCAGCAGTCCCGAGGACAGGGGAACGTACGAGCAGTACTTC. Protein: CASSPEDRGTYEQYF.

This clone was seen a single time. The chain uses TRBV7-3 and TRBJ2-7; possibly TRBD2 for D (6 bases). The CDR3 is made up of 15 amino acids. V shed 5 bases and J shed 5 bases, with 19 bases lying between them. Germline V gene lookup returns CDR1 SGHTA and CDR2 FQGTGA. CDR3 sequence (DNA): TGTGCCAGCAGCCTTGGAGGGCGAGCAGGTGACGAGCAGTACTTC. Translated: CASSLGGRAGDEQYF.

This chain connects TRBV10-3 to TRBJ2-3; 8 bases fit TRBD1. Unmatched junction bases numbered 5, after V lost 4 bases and J lost 2 bases. Germline lookup yields CDR1 ENHRY and CDR2 SYGVKD. The CDR3 totals 15 residues. The CDR3 loop reads CAISATGAATDTQYF. The CDR3, as DNA: TGTGCCATCAGTGCGACAGGGGCGGCCACAGATACGCAGTATTTT.

The CDR3 DNA reads as TGTGCCAGCAGGATGGGGAGGGGTGGTAGCGGGAGTAGAGATACGCAGTATTTT. It encodes CASRMGRGGSGSRDTQYF. This chain joins TRBV7-8 and TRBJ2-3; 9 bases fit TRBD2. The CDR3 runs to 18 residues. V lost 6 bases and J lost 5; bases outside the gene matches: 18. Germline V gives CDR1 SGHVS, CDR2 FQNEAQ. Full variable domain (remainder filled in from reference TRBV7-8 and TRBJ2-3): GAGVSQSPRYKVAKRGQDVALRCDPISGHVSLFWYQQALGQGPEFLTYFQNEAQLDKSGLPSDRFFAERPEGSVSTLKIQRTQQEDSAVYLCASRMGRGGSGSRDTQYFGPGTRLTVL.

A note on this clone: A read error may produce the germline difference seen at one junction end. CDR3 bases: TGCGCCAGCAGTTTGGGCAGGGAAGCTTTCTTT. This gives the protein CASSLGREAFF. The rearrangement links TRBV5-1 to TRBJ1-1; D is unresolved. The CDR3 contains 11 residues. Germline V gives CDR1 SGHRS, CDR2 YFSETQ.

The rearrangement uses TRBV30 and TRBJ1-5; TRBD1 is a possible D gene (6 bases). The CDR3 is 14 residues long. The germline V and J ends were trimmed by 5 bases and 0 bases, with 11 bases remaining between them. Looked up from germline, CDR1 is GTSNPN and CDR2 is SVGIG (reference sequence). The CDR3: CAWDGQHSNQPQHF. The CDR3 coding sequence is TGTGCCTGGGACGGACAGCATAGCAATCAGCCCCAGCATTTT.

The J gene is TRBJ1-1, the V gene TRBV19, with D hard to call. Trimming shortened V by 1 base and J by 5 bases, and 8 bases separated the two germline ends. The CDR3 sequence is 13 residues long. Germline assignment: CDR1 LNHDA and CDR2 SQIVND (reference sequence). The CDR3 DNA sequence: TGTGCCAGTAGTATAGTTCCTAGGACTGAAGCTTTCTTT. Its translation: CASSIVPRTEAFF. Combining the CDR3 with reference TRBV19 and TRBJ1-1 gives the whole variable domain DGGITQSPKYLFRKEGQNVTLSCEQNLNHDAMYWYRQDPGQGLRLIYYSQIVNDFQKGDIAEGYSVSREKKESFPLTVTSAQKNPTAFYLCASSIVPRTEAFFGQGTRLTVV.

V gene TRBV4-2 combines with J gene TRBJ1-1; D is ambiguous. This CDR3 has 15 amino acids. Trimming pared 2 bases from V and 0 bases from J, leaving 10 bases between. The germline V gene has CDR1 LGHNA and CDR2 YNFKEQ. The DNA of the CDR3 is TGTGCCAGCAGCCAACCAGGTATGGTGAACACTGAAGCTTTCTTT. Protein product: CASSQPGMVNTEAFF.